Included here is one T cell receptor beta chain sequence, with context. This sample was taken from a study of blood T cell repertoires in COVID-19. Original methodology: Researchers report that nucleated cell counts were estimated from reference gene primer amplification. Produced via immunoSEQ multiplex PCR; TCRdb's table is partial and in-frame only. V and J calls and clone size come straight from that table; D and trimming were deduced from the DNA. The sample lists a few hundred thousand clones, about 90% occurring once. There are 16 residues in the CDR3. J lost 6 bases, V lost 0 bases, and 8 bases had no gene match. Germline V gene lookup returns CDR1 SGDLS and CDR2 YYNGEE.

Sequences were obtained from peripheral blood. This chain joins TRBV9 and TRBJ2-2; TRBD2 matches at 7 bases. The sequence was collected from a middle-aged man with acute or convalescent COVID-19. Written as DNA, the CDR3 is TGTGCCAGCAGCGTAGTATCGGCAGGGAGGGCCGGGGAGCTGTTTTTT. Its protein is CASSVVSAGRAGELFF.